A single sample gave rise to the 13 T cell receptor beta chains below, sequenced in a study of T cell responses to AZD1222 COVID-19 vaccine (dated by TCRdb to 2020 to 2023). Library construction relied on the immunoSEQ multiplex PCR assay. TCRdb re-hosts the immuneACCESS table, in-frame sequences only. Its copies lack some clones; in the studies checked, an unresolved V gene accounts for under half of them, and the cause for the rest is not known. The sample data list 140,000 to 150,000 clones, and roughly 90% of these were observed just once. Over 1.1% of the sample comes from the top ten. The sample's time point label is to be understood as: baseline before first vaccination. Specimen: peripheral blood, collected on day 0 of AZD1222 vaccination. The receptors originated from an adult in good health.

The chain is built from TRBV6-2 or TRBV6-3 and TRBJ1-2, with D hard to call. Per the germline V gene, CDR1 is MNHEY and CDR2 is SVGEGT. The V end lost 0 bases, the J end lost 7 bases, and 3 bases lay between the germline ends. The CDR3 is 11 residues long. The CDR3 nucleotides read TGTGCCAGCAGTTACTCGACTGGCTACACCTTC. Translation gives CASSYSTGYTF.

The chain is built from TRBV20-1 and TRBJ1-5, with 8 bases identical to TRBD1. Per the germline V gene, CDR1 is DFQATT and CDR2 is SNEGSKA (reference sequence). Trimming cost V 5 bases and J 13 bases; bases outside gene matches: 7. The CDR3 is 11 amino acids. The CDR3 is CSAPSRTGQHF. The CDR3 bases are TGCAGTGCTCCCTCCCGGACAGGGCAGCATTTT.

The CDR3 loop is CASSLGGRSRWGEQYF. The CDR3 DNA follows: TGTGCCAGCAGCTTAGGGGGACGCTCCCGATGGGGCGAGCAGTACTTC. The chain recombines TRBV11-2 with TRBJ2-7; D may be TRBD1 or TRBD2 (5 bases each). Trimming stripped 1 base from V and 6 bases from J, with 19 bases between. Germline lookup yields CDR1 SGHAT and CDR2 FQNNGV. This CDR3 comprises 16 residues.

V is TRBV14 and J is TRBJ2-1; D uncertain. V shed 1 base and J shed 4 bases, with 8 bases lying between them. Per germline, CDR1 SGHDN and CDR2 FVKESK. The length of the CDR3 is 14 residues. CDR3 bases: TGTGCCAGCAGCCAAGGCGGACCTTACAATGAGCAGTTCTTC. Translating it yields CASSQGGPYNEQFF.

The rearrangement uses TRBV13 and TRBJ1-1; D remains ambiguous. This CDR3 region has 14 residues. V was shortened by 5 bases and J by 0 bases, with 10 bases between the two germline ends. In germline, CDR1 is PRHDT, CDR2 FYEKMQ (reference sequence). CDR3 nucleotide sequence: TGTGCCAGCAGCCTCCTAGCGGTGAACACTGAAGCTTTCTTT. Residues: CASSLLAVNTEAFF.

This rearrangement joins TRBV6-5 to TRBJ1-2; D not certain. V lost 10 bases and J lost 6, with 9 bases in between. CDR3 length equals 10 residues. Germline assignment: CDR1 MNHEY and CDR2 SVGAGI. CDR3 loop: CATREDGYTF. CDR3 nucleotide sequence: TGTGCCACCCGGGAGGATGGCTACACCTTC.

The rearrangement links TRBV7-9 to TRBJ2-5; possibly TRBD2 for D (6 bases). CDR3 length: 16 residues. Deletions cut 5 bases from V and 5 bases from J, with 21 bases between. Germline values: CDR1 SEHNR, CDR2 FQNEAQ (reference sequence). CDR3 amino acids: CASSPVLAYHGETQYF. The DNA for the CDR3 is TGTGCCAGCAGCCCAGTTCTAGCGTACCACGGGGAGACCCAGTACTTC.

This sequence joins TRBV15 and TRBJ1-3, with D possibly being TRBD1 (6 bases). The CDR3 runs to 16 residues. V lost 0 bases and J lost 4, with 13 bases in between. The germline V gene has CDR1 LNHNV and CDR2 YYDKDF (reference sequence). The CDR3 region has the DNA TGTGCCACCAGCAGAGATATTGGGGGCGAAGGAAACACCATATATTTT. Protein product: CATSRDIGGEGNTIYF.

Remarks on this clone: The sample has other DNA sequences that encode this CDR3 too. The chain joins TRBV24-1 to TRBJ2-7; D call uncertain. The ends were cut back, 0 bases at V and 4 bases at J, with 3 bases in the middle. CDR3 length equals 12 residues. Per the germline V gene, CDR1 is KGHDR and CDR2 is SFDVKD. CDR3 sequence (DNA): TGTGCCACCAGTGATTTGGGGTACGAGCAGTACTTC. As protein: CATSDLGYEQYF.

The rearrangement links TRBV19 to TRBJ1-5, with 7 bases fitting TRBD1. Germline-derived CDR1 and CDR2 are LNHDA and SQIVND (reference sequence). The CDR3 covers 16 residues. The J segment lost 6 bases and the V segment lost 1 base, leaving 9 bases of the junction unmatched. CDR3 loop: CASSIGTGVPSQPQHF. DNA of the CDR3: TGTGCCAGTAGTATAGGTACAGGGGTCCCCAGTCAGCCCCAGCATTTT.

V and J are TRBV15 and TRBJ2-7; 12 bases are a match to TRBD2. The V segment lost 1 base and the J segment 6 bases; nucleotides outside the gene matches: 4. Per germline, CDR1 LNHNV and CDR2 YYDKDF (reference sequence). The CDR3 sequence is 15 residues long. CDR3 DNA sequence: TGTGCCACCAGCAGAGCTCTAGCGGGAGGGGGCGAGCAGTACTTC. Translated, it gives CATSRALAGGGEQYF.

This chain links TRBV18 with TRBJ1-5; weak D call: TRBD1 (6 bases). This CDR3 region has 15 residues. Germline V gene data show CDR1 as KGHSH and CDR2 as LQKENI. V was trimmed by 6 bases and J by 6 bases, leaving 18 bases between them. Here the CDR3 reads CASSQGGSRGQPQHF. The CDR3 DNA is TGTGCCAGCTCTCAAGGGGGAAGCAGGGGTCAGCCCCAGCATTTT.

CDR3 in amino acids: CASSIGEGSGNQPQHF. The CDR3 nucleotides read TGTGCCAGTAGTATAGGTGAAGGTTCTGGCAATCAGCCCCAGCATTTT. V gene TRBV19 combines with J gene TRBJ1-5; D not certain. Trimming stripped 1 base from V and 2 bases from J, with 12 bases between. CDR1 LNHDA and CDR2 SQIVND come from the germline V gene (reference sequence). The length of the CDR3 is 16 residues.